These 25 T cell receptor beta chains were all obtained from the same sample, sequenced in a study of cytomegalovirus exposure and HLA in healthy donors. Clones were read by immunoSEQ multiplex PCR, and TCRdb kept only the in-frame ones, dropping some. The data contain about 150,000 clones, 75% to 90% of them seen just once; the ten biggest clones take up 20% to 25%. The sequenced sample was PBMCs. The receptors originated from a young man in good health and CMV-seropositive.

This sequence joins TRBV19 and TRBJ1-1; a weak D match, TRBD1 (6 bases). The germline gives CDR1 LNHDA, CDR2 SQIVND (reference sequence). This CDR3 has 15 amino acids. Deletions cut 4 bases from V and 8 bases from J, with 20 bases between. As DNA, the CDR3 is TGTGCCAGTAGTAGCCAGAGTACAGGGTCCTACGAAGCTTTCTTT. Its protein is CASSSQSTGSYEAFF.

J is TRBJ2-7 and V is TRBV30; D is undetermined. Per germline, CDR1 GTSNPN and CDR2 SVGIG (reference sequence). The V and J ends lost 1 base and 2 bases respectively, with 6 bases between them. This CDR3 contains 12 residues. In nucleotides, the CDR3 is TGTGCCTGGAGTGCTGGAGCCTACGAGCAGTACTTC. Its translation is CAWSAGAYEQYF. The full variable domain, in which reference TRBV30 and TRBJ2-7 provide the parts outside the CDR3, is SQTIHQWPATLVQPVGSPLSLECTVEGTSNPNLYWYRQAAGRGLQLLFYSVGIGQISSEVPQNLSASRPQDRQFILSSKKLLLSDSGFYLCAWSAGAYEQYFGPGTRLTVT.

The chain employs TRBV5-1 and TRBJ1-1, with D tentatively TRBD1 (5 bases). Germline values: CDR1 SGHRS, CDR2 YFSETQ. This CDR3 is 15 amino acids long. Trimming removed 0 bases at V and 5 bases at J, with 14 bases between. CDR3 nucleotides: TGCGCCAGCAGCTTGGAGGGGCTAGGTGGGACTGAAGCTTTCTTT. Translation gives CASSLEGLGGTEAFF.

This clone was detected only once. J is TRBJ2-7 and V is TRBV7-9; no firm D call. Germline V lookup: CDR1 SEHNR, CDR2 FQNEAQ (reference sequence). Trimming cost V 1 base and J 5 bases, with 15 bases left between them. This CDR3 is built from 15 residues. The CDR3 nucleotides are TGTGCCAGCAGCTTAGATACTAACCTAAGAGACGAGCAGTACTTC. Protein sequence: CASSLDTNLRDEQYF. The entire variable domain, with the rest obtained from reference TRBV7-9 and TRBJ2-7, is as follows: DTGVSQNPRHKITKRGQNVTFRCDPISEHNRLYWYRQTLGQGPEFLTYFQNEAQLEKSRLLSDRFSAERPKGSFSTLEIQRTEQGDSAMYLCASSLDTNLRDEQYFGPGTRLTVT.

V usage is TRBV5-1 and J usage is TRBJ2-5; possible D gene TRBD2, 6 bases. The CDR3 has 15 residues. CDR1 and CDR2 from the germline V gene are SGHRS and YFSETQ. The V and J ends lost 3 bases and 2 bases respectively, with 14 bases between them. CDR3 sequence reads: CASSSRRERQETQYF. The CDR3 DNA reads TGCGCCAGCAGCTCTCGGAGGGAGAGGCAAGAGACCCAGTACTTC.

V gene TRBV9 combines with J gene TRBJ1-6; the match to TRBD1 covers 7 bases. Trimming removed 4 bases from V and 8 bases from J; junction bases left unmatched: 15. CDR3 length: 17 amino acids. Germline lookup yields CDR1 SGDLS and CDR2 YYNGEE. CDR3 sequence: CASSPTTMTGKHSPLHF. In DNA form, the CDR3 reads TGTGCCAGCAGCCCTACCACCATGACAGGGAAACATTCACCCCTCCACTTT.

This clone was seen more than once but under ten times. V usage is TRBV7-2 and J usage is TRBJ1-2; a possible D gene is TRBD1 (5 bases). The CDR3 consists of 13 residues. The V end was cut by 1 base, the J end by 2 bases, with 5 bases between. CDR1 SGHTA and CDR2 FQGNSA come from the germline V gene. The CDR3 DNA follows: TGTGCCAGCAGCTTAGGGACAAACTATGGCTACACCTTC. Protein sequence: CASSLGTNYGYTF.

This chain joins TRBV6-6 and TRBJ2-5; possible D gene TRBD1, 5 bases. From germline, CDR1 is MNHNY and CDR2 SVGAGI (reference sequence). The CDR3 is made up of 14 amino acids. The ends were cut back, 8 bases at V and 4 bases at J, with 17 bases in the middle. CDR3 bases: TGTGCCAGCCAAGACAGTCCAGGGCGAGAGACCCAGTACTTC. Its translation: CASQDSPGRETQYF.

The rearrangement joins TRBV6-4 to TRBJ2-1; TRBD2 aligns across 12 bases. In germline, CDR1 is MRHNA, CDR2 SNTAGT. This CDR3 region has 15 residues. J was trimmed by 4 bases and V by 6 bases; bases with no gene match: 4. The CDR3: CASSTTSGSYNEQFF. CDR3 in DNA: TGTGCCAGCAGCACGACTAGCGGGAGTTACAATGAGCAGTTCTTC.

On this clone: The same CDR3 is also encoded by other DNA sequences in this sample. The chain has TRBV5-1 and TRBJ1-2; the match to TRBD1 covers 10 bases. CDR3 length equals 14 residues. CDR1 and CDR2 from the germline V gene are SGHRS and YFSETQ. V lost 4 bases, J lost 3 bases, and 3 bases stayed unmatched. The CDR3 region has the DNA TGCGCCAGCAGCCCCGGACAGGGGGACTATGGCTACACCTTC. This gives the protein CASSPGQGDYGYTF.

This clone showed up just once. The V and J genes are TRBV13 and TRBJ2-1; D perhaps matches TRBD1 (6 bases). The length of the CDR3 is 15 residues. With 1 base removed from V and 3 bases from J, the gap between germline ends came to 10 bases. The germline V gene encodes CDR1 PRHDT and CDR2 FYEKMQ (reference sequence). In nucleotides, the CDR3 is TGTGCCAGCAGCTTAGACGGGACAAGCTACAATGAGCAGTTCTTC. The encoded protein is CASSLDGTSYNEQFF.

The chain couples TRBV5-4 to TRBJ2-3, with 10 bases that match TRBD2. Germline V gene data show CDR1 as SGHNT and CDR2 as YYREEE (reference sequence). V was pared by 0 bases and J by 8 bases, with 6 bases of the junction left unmatched. This CDR3 has 15 residues. CDR3 amino acids: CASSLEGSGRFTQYF. The CDR3 DNA is TGTGCCAGCAGCTTGGAGGGTAGCGGGAGGTTTACGCAGTATTTT.

The chain couples TRBV16 to TRBJ2-7; D is perhaps TRBD2 (6 bases). CDR1 and CDR2 (germline): KGHSY, FQNENV. Trimming took off 2 bases at V and 4 bases at J, with 15 bases between the two ends. There are 15 residues in the CDR3. In DNA form, the CDR3 reads TGTGCCAGCAGCCAACTCAGCGGAGGGACGTACGAGCAGTACTTC. This encodes CASSQLSGGTYEQYF.

Note on this clone: The identical CDR3 is also encoded by other nucleotide sequences in the sample. The rearrangement links TRBV7-6 to TRBJ1-5, with 7 bases identical to TRBD1. V was clipped by 5 bases and J by 4 bases; unmatched bases: 2. CDR1 and CDR2 (germline): SGHVS, FNYEAQ. CDR3 length: 13 amino acids. The CDR3 DNA sequence: TGTGCCAGCAGCATACAGGGGAATCAGCCCCAGCATTTT. Translating it yields CASSIQGNQPQHF.

This chain uses TRBV2 with TRBJ2-3, with a possible D match to TRBD1 (6 bases). The germline V gene encodes CDR1 SNHLY and CDR2 FYNNEI. V lost 6 bases to trimming and J lost 3 bases, with 10 bases between them. The CDR3 length is 13 residues. CDR3 nucleotides: TGTGCCAGCAGAACAGGGTTGACAGATACGCAGTATTTT. Translating gives CASRTGLTDTQYF. Drawing the rest from reference TRBV2 and TRBJ2-3, the complete variable domain is EPEVTQTPSHQVTQMGQEVILRCVPISNHLYFYWYRQILGQKVEFLVSFYNNEISEKSEIFDDQFSVERPDGSNFTLKIRSTKLEDSAMYFCASRTGLTDTQYFGPGTRLTVL.

This clone was observed once. The chain employs TRBV7-2 and TRBJ2-5, with 7 bases identical to TRBD2. The CDR3 extends over 14 amino acids. The J segment lost 4 bases and the V segment lost 4 bases, leaving 6 bases of the junction unmatched. Looked up from germline, CDR1 is SGHTA and CDR2 is FQGNSA. CDR3 sequence reads: CASSSGLGVETQYF. DNA of the CDR3: TGTGCCAGCAGCTCCGGACTAGGGGTAGAGACCCAGTACTTC. The complete variable domain, with remaining parts taken from reference TRBV7-2 and TRBJ2-5, reads GAGVSQSPSNKVTEKGKDVELRCDPISGHTALYWYRQSLGQGLEFLIYFQGNSAPDKSGLPSDRFSAERTGGSVSTLTIQRTQQEDSAVYLCASSSGLGVETQYFGPGTRLLVL.

V usage is TRBV7-3 and J usage is TRBJ2-7; TRBD2 matches at 9 bases. This CDR3 comprises 13 residues. Germline lookup yields CDR1 SGHTA and CDR2 FQGTGA. V lost 5 bases to trimming and J lost 4 bases; unmatched junction nucleotides: 3. CDR3 amino acids: CASSPAGGYEQYF. For the CDR3, the DNA is TGTGCCAGCAGCCCAGCGGGGGGTTACGAGCAGTACTTC. Drawing the rest from reference TRBV7-3 and TRBJ2-7, the complete variable domain is GAGVSQTPSNKVTEKGKYVELRCDPISGHTALYWYRQSLGQGPEFLIYFQGTGAADDSGLPNDRFFAVRPEGSVSTLKIQRTERGDSAVYLCASSPAGGYEQYFGPGTRLTVT.

This chain connects TRBV6-1 to TRBJ2-7; 8 bases align to TRBD1. The CDR3 runs 15 residues. Unmatched junction bases numbered 6, after V lost 3 bases and J lost 2 bases. Germline values: CDR1 MNHNS, CDR2 SASEGT. The CDR3 region has the DNA TGTGCCAGCAGTGAGACTACAGGGGGTCCCTACGAGCAGTACTTC. Residues: CASSETTGGPYEQYF.

This chain connects TRBV6-6 to TRBJ1-5; TRBD1 matches 8 bases. V lost 5 bases and J lost 6; bases outside the gene matches: 3. The germline V gene encodes CDR1 MNHNY and CDR2 SVGAGI (reference sequence). The length of the CDR3 is 13 residues. The CDR3 nucleotides read TGTGCCAGCAGTGCAGGGGGCAGTCAGCCCCAGCATTTT. It encodes CASSAGGSQPQHF.

The V gene is TRBV6-1, the J gene TRBJ1-1; 8 bases match TRBD1. Trimming at V came to 5 bases and at J to 4 bases, leaving 6 bases not matched to a gene. Germline-derived CDR1 and CDR2 are MNHNS and SASEGT. This CDR3 is built from 14 residues. This CDR3 is CASSPRQGITEAFF. In DNA, the CDR3 is TGTGCCAGCAGTCCCAGACAGGGGATCACTGAAGCTTTCTTT.

The chain combines TRBV2 with TRBJ1-4, with D maybe TRBD1 (5 bases). This CDR3 is 15 amino acids long. CDR1 is SNHLY and CDR2 is FYNNEI in the germline V gene. Trimming cost V 9 bases and J 8 bases, with 22 bases left between them. CDR3 region: CASVGPIRGGEKLFF. The CDR3 DNA sequence: TGTGCCAGTGTGGGCCCGATTAGGGGAGGAGAAAAACTGTTTTTT.

The chain has TRBV9 and TRBJ2-1; TRBD2 matches 12 bases. The CDR3 totals 15 residues. Per the germline V gene, CDR1 is SGDLS and CDR2 is YYNGEE. With V trimmed by 2 bases and J by 8 bases, 5 bases remained unmatched. The CDR3 loop reads CASSVSLAGGDEQFF. DNA for the CDR3: TGTGCCAGCAGCGTTAGTCTAGCGGGAGGGGATGAGCAGTTCTTC.

As to this clone: Germline is not matched at one junction end, which may reflect a read error. The CDR3 DNA is TGTGCCAGCAGTTACTCTAGTAGGACGCCCCAAGGGAGAGTCTTT. This gives the protein CASSYSSRTPQGRVF. This rearrangement joins TRBV6-5 to TRBJ1-1; D is uncertain. This CDR3 region has 15 residues. Looked up from germline, CDR1 is MNHEY and CDR2 is SVGAGI.

J is TRBJ2-1 and V is TRBV7-9, with TRBD2 identical over 15 bases. From germline, CDR1 is SEHNR and CDR2 FQNEAQ (reference sequence). V lost 6 bases and J lost 3; bases outside the gene matches: 6. This CDR3 contains 17 residues. The CDR3 nucleotides are TGTGCCAGCAGGCCGGGACTAGCGGGAGGCATCTACAATGAGCAGTTCTTC. It is translated as CASRPGLAGGIYNEQFF. Variable domain in full (rest from reference TRBV7-9 and TRBJ2-1): DTGVSQNPRHKITKRGQNVTFRCDPISEHNRLYWYRQTLGQGPEFLTYFQNEAQLEKSRLLSDRFSAERPKGSFSTLEIQRTEQGDSAMYLCASRPGLAGGIYNEQFFGPGTRLTVL.

The chain is built from TRBV19 and TRBJ2-7; weak D call: TRBD1 (6 bases). Germline assignment: CDR1 LNHDA and CDR2 SQIVND (reference sequence). The CDR3 spans 13 residues. With 3 bases removed from V and 3 bases from J, the gap between germline ends came to 9 bases. The CDR3 bases are TGTGCCAGTAGTATTGGCAGGGGCTACGAGCAGTACTTC. Its protein is CASSIGRGYEQYF.